Each of the 7 T cell receptor beta chains below was sequenced from the same sample in a study of CD8 T cells in Susac syndrome. RNA totalling about 0.5 to 1 ug underwent reverse transcription with random hexamers. MiXCR, run by TCRdb on the immunoSEQ multiplex PCR reads, gives a single entry per CDR3 protein. Here the sample spans about 130,000 distinct CDR3 sequences, around 96% being singletons. The sequenced material came from CD4+ T cells from PBMCs. All receptors derive from a human donor in good health.

This chain connects TRBV5-1 to TRBJ1-5, with D maybe TRBD1 (5 bases). Germline CDR1 and CDR2: SGHRS and YFSETQ. V was shortened by 0 bases and J by 4 bases, with 8 bases between the two germline ends. This CDR3 region has 14 residues. Here the CDR3 DNA reads TGCGCCAGCAGCTTGGGACAGTTAAATCAGCCCCAGCATTTT. Protein product: CASSLGQLNQPQHF.

Here the CDR3 reads CASSQDSRRASNTGELFF. CDR3 nucleotide sequence: TGTGCCAGCAGCCAAGATTCCCGACGGGCTTCGAACACCGGGGAGCTGTTTTTT. The chain uses TRBV3-1 and TRBJ2-2; D is unresolved. There are 18 residues in the CDR3. CDR1 is LGHDT, CDR2 YNNKEL, per germline (reference sequence). The V gene lost 0 bases and the J gene lost 0 bases, with 14 bases spanning the gap. Full variable domain (outside the CDR3, taken from reference TRBV3-1 and TRBJ2-2): DTAVSQTPKYLVTQMGNDKSIKCEQNLGHDTMYWYKQDSKKFLKIMFSYNNKELIINETVPNRFSPKSPDKAHLNLHINSLELGDSAVYFCASSQDSRRASNTGELFFGEGSRLTVL.

The CDR3: CSASLAAGETQYF. In nucleotides, the CDR3 is TGCAGTGCCTCACTAGCAGCGGGGGAGACCCAGTACTTC. V usage is TRBV20-1 and J usage is TRBJ2-5; 7 bases fit TRBD2. This CDR3 is built from 13 residues. Germline V gene lookup returns CDR1 DFQATT and CDR2 SNEGSKA (reference sequence). J was trimmed by 5 bases and V by 6 bases; bases with no gene match: 9.

The CDR3 is CASSLGQRYGYTF. As DNA, the CDR3 is TGTGCCAGTAGTTTGGGACAGCGGTATGGCTACACCTTC. This chain joins TRBV19 and TRBJ1-2, with 7 bases matching TRBD1. This CDR3 has 13 residues. The germline gives CDR1 LNHDA, CDR2 SQIVND (reference sequence). V dropped 5 bases and J dropped 5; count of bases not matched to a gene: 5.

This rearrangement joins TRBV12-3 or TRBV12-4 to TRBJ2-1; 10 bases are shared with TRBD1. There are 15 residues in the CDR3. The junction had 8 bases not matched to a gene; V was cut back by 6 bases and J by 6 bases. The DNA for the CDR3 is TGTGCCAGCAGCCCGGGACAGGGGAAACGCAATGAGCAGTTCTTC. Encoded protein: CASSPGQGKRNEQFF.

The rearrangement links TRBV7-2 to TRBJ2-1, with TRBD2 identical over 8 bases. CDR1 is SGHTA and CDR2 is FQGNSA in the germline V gene. The CDR3 loop spans 19 amino acids. Trimming removed 0 bases from V and 9 bases from J; junction bases left unmatched: 19. The CDR3 nucleotides read TGTGCCAGCAGCTTAGCTCCAATAAGACTAGCGATCACCGTGGTTGAGCAGTTCTTC. Its protein product is CASSLAPIRLAITVVEQFF.

The chain couples TRBV7-2 to TRBJ1-2, with D maybe TRBD1 (5 bases). The CDR3 contains 14 residues. CDR1 and CDR2 from the germline V gene are SGHTA and FQGNSA. Trimming removed 1 base from V and 7 bases from J, with 13 bases in between. DNA of the CDR3: TGTGCCAGCAGCTTAGAGGGTTGGGGACTTGGCTACACCTTC. Encoded protein: CASSLEGWGLGYTF.